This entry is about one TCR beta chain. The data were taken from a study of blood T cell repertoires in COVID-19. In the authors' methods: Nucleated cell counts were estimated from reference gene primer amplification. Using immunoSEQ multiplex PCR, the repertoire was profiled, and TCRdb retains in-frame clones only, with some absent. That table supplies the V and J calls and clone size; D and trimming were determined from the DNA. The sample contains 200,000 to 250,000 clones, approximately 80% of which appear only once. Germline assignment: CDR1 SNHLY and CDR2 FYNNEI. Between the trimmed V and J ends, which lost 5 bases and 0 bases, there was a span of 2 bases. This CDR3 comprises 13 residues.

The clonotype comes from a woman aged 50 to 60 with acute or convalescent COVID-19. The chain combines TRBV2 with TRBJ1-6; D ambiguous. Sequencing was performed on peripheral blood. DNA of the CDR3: TGTGCCAGCAGTCGCTCCTATAATTCACCCCTCCACTTT. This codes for CASSRSYNSPLHF.